The entry below gives a single T cell receptor beta chain sequence along with its context. Its antigen is as yet unknown. When the RNA was reverse transcribed, random hexamers were used with an input of roughly 0.5 to 1 ug. TCR beta CDR3 was amplified by immunoSEQ multiplex PCR. This amplification extended across 54 Vbeta and 13 Jbeta segments. Via MiXCR, TCRdb re-called the immunoSEQ multiplex PCR reads, giving one row per CDR3 protein. The sample lists some 260,000 distinct CDR3 sequences; roughly 81% were seen once. This CDR3 region has 19 residues. V trimming: 7 bases; J trimming: 4 bases; junction bases outside the gene matches: 21. Germline CDR1 and CDR2: MDHEN and SYDVKM. These data originate in a study of CD8 T cells in Susac syndrome. Broader study findings: The study conceded that relatively few individuals underwent its TCR sequencing and HLA analysis.

Those who served as multiple sclerosis controls were treatment-naive patients with stable or active relapsing-remitting disease. While CD8+ and CD4+ T cells were isolated negatively, TEMRA cells were enriched by FACS. The chain carries TRBV28 and TRBJ2-2; 7 nucleotides match TRBD2. Sequencing was carried out using CD8+ T cells from PBMCs. The TCR originated in a human donor with multiple sclerosis. The CDR3 DNA is TGTGCCAGCACCCCTCCGCGGAGCGGGGCCCATGAGGGCACCGGGGAGCTGTTTTTT. This sequence encodes CASTPPRSGAHEGTGELFF.